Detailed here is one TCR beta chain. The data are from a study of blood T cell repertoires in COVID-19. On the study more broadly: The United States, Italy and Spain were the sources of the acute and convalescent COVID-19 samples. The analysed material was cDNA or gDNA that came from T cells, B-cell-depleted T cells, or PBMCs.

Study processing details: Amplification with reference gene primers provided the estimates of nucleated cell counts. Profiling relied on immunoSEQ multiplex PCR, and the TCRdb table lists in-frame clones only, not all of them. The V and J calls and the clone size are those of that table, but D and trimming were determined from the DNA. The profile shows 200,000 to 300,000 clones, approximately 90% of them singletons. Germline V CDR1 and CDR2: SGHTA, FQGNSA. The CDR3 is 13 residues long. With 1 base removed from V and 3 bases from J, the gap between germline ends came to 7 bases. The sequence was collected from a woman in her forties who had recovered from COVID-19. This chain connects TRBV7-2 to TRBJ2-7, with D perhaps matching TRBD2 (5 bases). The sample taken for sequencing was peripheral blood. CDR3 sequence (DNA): TGTGCCAGCAGCTTAGGGGAGAGCTACGAGCAGTACGTC. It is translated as CASSLGESYEQYV.